This T cell receptor (beta chain) was found in a study of T-cell reconstitution after alpha-beta-depleted transplantation in children. This clonotype came up a few times. Germline CDR1 is LNHDA and CDR2 is SQIVND (reference sequence). This CDR3 comprises 16 residues. V lost 1 base to trimming and J lost 7 bases; unmatched junction nucleotides: 9. Unique molecular identifiers featured in how the TCRbeta library was prepared. TCRdb called the PCR reads again in MiXCR, with one record for every CDR3 protein. The sample lists more than 400,000 distinct CDR3 sequences, around 10% seen once, with approximately 15% in the top ten.

This chain links TRBV19 with TRBJ2-1, with 8 bases identical to TRBD2. The sample consisted of PBMCs, mostly from graft donor cells, taken 180 days after TCRalphabeta/CD19-depleted stem cell transplant. The TCR sequence derives from a female patient aged 2 to 10 who had a stem cell transplant for aplastic anemia, so the T cells may come from the graft donor. The CDR3 DNA is TGTGCCAGTAGTATAGCTCCAGCGGGAGATTCTAATGAGCAGTTCTTC. Its protein is CASSIAPAGDSNEQFF.